These 24 T cell receptor beta chains were sequenced from one sample in a study of T-cell memory formation after mild COVID-19 (dated by TCRdb to about 2021). Library preparation employed 5' RACE. The instrument given in TCRdb is Illumina NovaSeq 6000. In-frame beta chains were kept once TCRdb had trimmed the public reads at Q25 with fastp and called clones with MiXCR. Every entry covers one CDR3 protein and lists the most common genes and DNA from its rows. This sample has 200,000 or so distinct CDR3 sequences in its table, and roughly 10% of those were observed once. The leading ten clones occupy 3.5% of the sample. The sequenced sample consisted of PBMCs or a T cell subset sorted from them (not recorded which). The receptors were gathered from a man aged 18 to 29 who had mild COVID-19 (a few samples of this study predate the infection). The sample titles of this study are shuffled in the database, so cell type and time point are left out; the donor was told from shared clones.

This clonotype was observed at least ten times. The rearrangement uses TRBV7-9 and TRBJ1-1, with D perhaps TRBD1 (5 bases). The CDR3 runs 13 residues. Germline V gene lookup returns CDR1 SEHNR and CDR2 FQNEAQ (reference sequence). With 9 bases removed from V and 4 bases from J, the gap between germline ends came to 15 bases. The CDR3 sequence is CASGVAGGTEAFF. In DNA, the CDR3 is TGTGCCAGTGGGGTTGCGGGGGGCACTGAAGCTTTCTTT.

The gene calls are TRBV12-3 or TRBV12-4 and TRBJ1-1, with D perhaps TRBD1 (6 bases). This CDR3 spans 11 amino acids. Trimming left V 5 bases short and J 10 bases short, with 11 bases between. The CDR3 spells CASSPLGAAFF. Here the CDR3 DNA reads TGTGCCAGCAGTCCCTTGGGGGCAGCTTTCTTT.

The chain combines TRBV6-1 with TRBJ2-1, with D maybe TRBD1 (6 bases). This CDR3 comprises 14 residues. Germline V CDR1 and CDR2: MNHNS, SASEGT. Trimming stripped 4 bases from V and 9 bases from J, with 16 bases between. The CDR3 region is CASSAGLGAGEQFF. In DNA form, the CDR3 reads TGTGCCAGCAGTGCCGGTTTGGGGGCGGGTGAGCAGTTCTTC.

V usage is TRBV15 and J usage is TRBJ1-3, with D possibly TRBD1 on 6 matching bases. Germline V gene lookup returns CDR1 LNHNV and CDR2 YYDKDF (reference sequence). The CDR3 contains 15 residues. Trimming left V 0 bases short and J 7 bases short, with 13 bases between. The chain's CDR3 is CATSRDPGGENTIYF. CDR3 DNA sequence: TGTGCCACCAGCAGAGATCCCGGGGGCGAGAACACCATATATTTT.

The rearrangement joins TRBV5-4 to TRBJ2-5, with no clear D. V dropped 5 bases and J dropped 5 bases, with 16 bases sitting between them. This CDR3 comprises 14 residues. Germline V lookup: CDR1 SGHNT, CDR2 YYREEE (reference sequence). The CDR3 loop is CASSSGPDGETQYF. The CDR3 nucleotides are TGTGCCAGCAGTTCGGGCCCGGATGGGGAGACCCAGTACTTC.

The chain combines TRBV12-3 or TRBV12-4 with TRBJ1-2, with D perhaps TRBD1 (5 bases). V dropped 0 bases and J dropped 1 base, with 6 bases sitting between them. This CDR3 region has 14 residues. The CDR3 spells CASSLARDNYGYTF. The CDR3 DNA follows: TGTGCCAGCAGTTTAGCCAGGGATAACTATGGCTACACCTTC.

V usage is TRBV6-2 or TRBV6-3 and J usage is TRBJ2-7; D gene uncertain. CDR1 MNHEY and CDR2 SVGEGT come from the germline V gene. The CDR3 is 13 amino acids. V dropped 6 bases and J dropped 0 bases, with 9 bases sitting between them. The CDR3 loop reads CASSDLSSYEQYF. Written as DNA, the CDR3 is TGTGCCAGCAGCGACCTGAGCTCCTACGAGCAGTACTTC.

This clonotype was detected many times. This chain connects TRBV2 to TRBJ1-2, with 9 bases fitting TRBD1. Trimming cost V 4 bases and J 5 bases; bases outside gene matches: 2. The germline gives CDR1 SNHLY, CDR2 FYNNEI. The CDR3 has 13 residues. The CDR3 nucleotides are TGTGCCAGCAGTGTGACAGGGGGGTATGGCTACACCTTC. This sequence encodes CASSVTGGYGYTF. The full variable domain, completed using reference TRBV2 and TRBJ1-2, is EPEVTQTPSHQVTQMGQEVILRCVPISNHLYFYWYRQILGQKVEFLVSFYNNEISEKSEIFDDQFSVERPDGSNFTLKIRSTKLEDSAMYFCASSVTGGYGYTFGSGTRLTVV.

This clonotype was seen a handful of times. J is TRBJ1-2 and V is TRBV15, with 8 bases that match TRBD1. Looked up from germline, CDR1 is LNHNV and CDR2 is YYDKDF (reference sequence). This CDR3 is 13 amino acids long. Trimming removed 2 bases from V and 6 bases from J; junction bases left unmatched: 2. The CDR3 sequence is CATSRLGQDGYTF. CDR3 nucleotide sequence: TGTGCCACCAGCAGACTGGGACAGGATGGCTACACCTTC. Full variable domain (outside the CDR3, taken from reference TRBV15 and TRBJ1-2): DAMVIQNPRYQVTQFGKPVTLSCSQTLNHNVMYWYQQKSSQAPKLLFHYYDKDFNNEADTPDNFQSRRPNTSFCFLDIRSPGLGDTAMYLCATSRLGQDGYTFGSGTRLTVV.

The chain combines TRBV7-9 with TRBJ2-1; no clear D. Germline CDR1 and CDR2: SEHNR and FQNEAQ (reference sequence). This CDR3 spans 15 amino acids. Trimming shortened V by 2 bases and J by 6 bases, and 14 bases separated the two germline ends. The CDR3 DNA follows: TGTGCCAGCAGCTTATTGTTAGGTTTGGGCAATGAGCAGTTCTTC. Its translation is CASSLLLGLGNEQFF.

The chain combines TRBV4-1 with TRBJ1-5; D is unresolved. This CDR3 has 16 residues. V shed 1 base and J shed 0 bases, with 10 bases lying between them. Per the germline V gene, CDR1 is MGHRA and CDR2 is YSYEKL. The CDR3 loop is CASSQVPGYSNQPQHF. The CDR3 region has the DNA TGCGCCAGCAGCCAAGTCCCGGGATATAGCAATCAGCCCCAGCATTTT.

This clonotype was counted a few times. This chain connects TRBV7-2 to TRBJ1-6; D is undetermined. Trimming stripped 1 base from V and 2 bases from J, with 6 bases between. CDR3 size: 15 residues. CDR1 SGHTA and CDR2 FQGNSA come from the germline V gene. The chain's CDR3 is CASSLGNTYNSPLHF. In nucleotides, the CDR3 is TGTGCCAGCAGCTTAGGAAATACCTATAATTCACCCCTCCACTTT.

This clonotype was recorded a few times. The gene calls are TRBV7-2 and TRBJ2-2; maybe TRBD2 (5 bases). CDR1 is SGHTA, CDR2 FQGNSA, per germline. V lost 2 bases and J lost 1, with 8 bases in between. The CDR3 consists of 15 residues. The CDR3 sequence is CASSLQDLNTGELFF. The DNA of the CDR3 is TGTGCCAGCAGCTTACAGGACTTGAACACCGGGGAGCTGTTTTTT.

This clonotype was detected a few times. The V gene is TRBV11-2, the J gene TRBJ2-1; 13 bases match TRBD2. CDR3 length: 16 amino acids. V lost 5 bases, J lost 6 bases, and 7 bases stayed unmatched. Germline loops: CDR1 SGHAT, CDR2 FQNNGV. The CDR3 sequence is CASSRGGTSGANEQFF. The CDR3 region has the DNA TGTGCCAGCAGCCGAGGAGGGACTAGCGGGGCCAATGAGCAGTTCTTC.

The chain recombines TRBV5-1 with TRBJ1-4, with 8 bases fitting TRBD1. Trimming removed 2 bases from V and 7 bases from J; junction bases left unmatched: 10. This CDR3 is built from 16 residues. The germline CDR1 and CDR2 sequences are SGHRS and YFSETQ. CDR3 sequence (DNA): TGCGCCAGCAGCTTATTCCAGGGGGCGCCCCGTGAAAAACTGTTTTTT. It is translated as CASSLFQGAPREKLFF.

The genes are TRBV24-1 and TRBJ2-3, with TRBD2 as a possible D gene (5 bases). The germline CDR1 and CDR2 sequences are KGHDR and SFDVKD. The CDR3 consists of 12 residues. The V end lost 7 bases, the J end lost 4 bases, and 8 bases lay between the germline ends. CDR3 sequence: CATSEGPDTQYF. As DNA, the CDR3 is TGTGCCACCAGCGAGGGTCCAGATACGCAGTATTTT.

This clonotype was seen a handful of times. V is TRBV18 and J is TRBJ2-5; maybe TRBD1 (6 bases). There are 15 residues in the CDR3. The V gene's germline CDR1 is KGHSH and CDR2 LQKENI. Deletions cut 3 bases from V and 6 bases from J, with 17 bases between. In nucleotides, the CDR3 is TGTGCCAGCTCACCTACCCCAAGACAGGCAAAGACCCAGTACTTC. This gives the protein CASSPTPRQAKTQYF.

This chain joins TRBV24-1 and TRBJ2-1, with a possible D match to TRBD2 (5 bases). CDR1 KGHDR and CDR2 SFDVKD come from the germline V gene. With 3 bases removed from V and 4 bases from J, the gap between germline ends came to 12 bases. The CDR3 runs to 15 residues. The CDR3 DNA sequence: TGTGCCACCAGTGATCCAACTACGGGATACAATGAGCAGTTCTTC. Translating gives CATSDPTTGYNEQFF.

This clonotype was counted only a few times. This chain joins TRBV18 and TRBJ1-2; the D gene is possibly TRBD1 (5 bases). Germline assignment: CDR1 KGHSH and CDR2 LQKENI. The CDR3 totals 14 residues. V gave up 3 bases and J gave up 3 bases, with 11 bases separating them. The CDR3 coding sequence is TGTGCCAGCTCACCCGGGACGGGGTACTATGGCTACACCTTC. It yields the protein CASSPGTGYYGYTF.

The V call is TRBV7-2, the J call TRBJ1-5; possible D gene TRBD1, 6 bases. Germline lookup yields CDR1 SGHTA and CDR2 FQGNSA. The CDR3 totals 13 residues. V was shortened by 2 bases and J by 6 bases, with 8 bases between the two germline ends. In DNA form, the CDR3 reads TGTGCCAGCAGCTTATCAGGGGCTCAGCCCCAGCATTTT. Translated: CASSLSGAQPQHF.

This clonotype occurred many times. The rearrangement uses TRBV14 and TRBJ2-7; D is perhaps TRBD2 (6 bases). Trimming pared 4 bases from V and 4 bases from J, leaving 11 bases between. Germline assignment: CDR1 SGHDN and CDR2 FVKESK. The CDR3 is 13 amino acids. The CDR3 DNA reads TGTGCCAGCAGCCGGTCGGGAGCTTACGAGCAGTACGTC. Translating it yields CASSRSGAYEQYV.

The table lists this clonotype with a few counts. V usage is TRBV9 and J usage is TRBJ2-7; D not resolved. The CDR3 covers 14 residues. Germline CDR1 and CDR2: SGDLS and YYNGEE. With 3 bases removed from V and 0 bases from J, the gap between germline ends came to 10 bases. Here the CDR3 reads CASSADGYSYEQYF. The CDR3 nucleotides are TGTGCCAGCAGCGCCGACGGATACTCCTACGAGCAGTACTTC.

This clonotype showed up just a few times. The V and J genes are TRBV5-4 and TRBJ2-1; TRBD1 matches 11 bases. CDR3 size: 14 residues. Trimming took 4 bases from V and 8 from J; bases not matched to a gene: 5. Germline V gives CDR1 SGHNT, CDR2 YYREEE (reference sequence). The DNA of the CDR3 is TGTGCCAGCAGCCGGGACAGGGGGTCGCATGAGCAGTTCTTC. Its protein is CASSRDRGSHEQFF.

In its sample, this clonotype was seen a few times. The chain is built from TRBV6-1 and TRBJ1-3; D unclear. In germline, CDR1 is MNHNS, CDR2 SASEGT. The length of the CDR3 is 15 residues. V shed 0 bases and J shed 2 bases, with 8 bases lying between them. CDR3 loop: CASSEARFPGNTIYF. The DNA of the CDR3 is TGTGCCAGCAGTGAAGCTCGGTTTCCTGGAAACACCATATATTTT.